A single sample gave rise to the 16 T cell receptor beta chains below, sequenced in a study of blood T cell repertoires in COVID-19. The method was immunoSEQ multiplex PCR; TCRdb's version includes in-frame clones alone and lacks a portion of them. This sample carries under 80,000 clones, around 87% of them seen once, and the ten largest clones take around 3.9%. Sequencing input: peripheral blood. The receptors come from a man aged 65-85 years with active COVID-19.

This clone has a count of ten or more. The chain joins TRBV7-3 to TRBJ2-2, with 8 positions matching TRBD1. The CDR3 length is 15 residues. Germline assignment: CDR1 SGHTA and CDR2 FQGTGA. V trimming: 3 bases; J trimming: 5 bases; junction bases outside the gene matches: 5. DNA for the CDR3: TGTGCCAGCAGCTTTCAGGGGGCGGGGACCGGGGAGCTGTTTTTT. As protein: CASSFQGAGTGELFF.

V gene TRBV30 combines with J gene TRBJ1-5; D not resolved. This CDR3 has 14 amino acids. V lost 4 bases, J lost 2 bases, and 12 bases lay in between. The germline V gene encodes CDR1 GTSNPN and CDR2 SVGIG (reference sequence). Here the CDR3 reads CAWNPGNRNQPQHF. The DNA for the CDR3 is TGTGCCTGGAACCCCGGGAATCGCAATCAGCCCCAGCATTTT.

The rearrangement links TRBV7-9 to TRBJ2-2; TRBD2 is a possible D gene (5 bases). Trimming cost V 0 bases and J 4 bases, with 6 bases left between them. The CDR3 loop spans 14 amino acids. Per germline, CDR1 SEHNR and CDR2 FQNEAQ (reference sequence). CDR3 sequence (DNA): TGTGCCAGCAGCTTAGCGGGAGCCACCGGGGAGCTGTTTTTT. Translated, it gives CASSLAGATGELFF.

The gene calls are TRBV5-4 and TRBJ2-3; TRBD2 aligns across 13 bases. Unmatched junction bases numbered 19, after V lost 3 bases and J lost 6 bases. Germline V gene data show CDR1 as SGHNT and CDR2 as YYREEE (reference sequence). The CDR3 is made up of 20 amino acids. This chain's CDR3 is CASSSPFKLAGGPRGDTQYF. In DNA form, the CDR3 reads TGTGCCAGCAGCTCCCCATTCAAACTAGCGGGAGGGCCTCGTGGTGATACGCAGTATTTT.

The chain has TRBV19 and TRBJ1-2; 9 bases are a match to TRBD1. This CDR3 region has 16 residues. Germline lookup yields CDR1 LNHDA and CDR2 SQIVND (reference sequence). The ends lost 6 bases at V and 3 bases at J; junction bases unmatched: 11. CDR3 in amino acids: CASSRGGTGQDYGYTF. In nucleotides, the CDR3 is TGTGCCAGTAGCCGAGGGGGGACAGGGCAGGACTATGGCTACACCTTC.

The CDR3 coding sequence is TGTGCCAAACTAGCGGGAAGAGGCGAGCAGTACTTC. This codes for CAKLAGRGEQYF. The chain recombines TRBV19 with TRBJ2-7; TRBD2 matches 10 bases. The V gene's germline CDR1 is LNHDA and CDR2 SQIVND (reference sequence). CDR3 length: 12 amino acids. The ends lost 10 bases at V and 6 bases at J; junction bases unmatched: 6.

Sample share makes this clone medium-sized (0.01 to 0.1%). The V call is TRBV5-4, the J call TRBJ2-7; maybe TRBD2 (6 bases). Germline loops: CDR1 SGHNT, CDR2 YYREEE (reference sequence). The CDR3 runs 15 residues. The ends were cut back, 0 bases at V and 3 bases at J, with 13 bases in the middle. The CDR3 loop reads CASSLGRAGVYEQYF. In nucleotides, the CDR3 is TGTGCCAGCAGCTTGGGGAGGGCTGGAGTCTACGAGCAGTACTTC.

The genes are TRBV5-5 and TRBJ2-7; D is perhaps TRBD1 (6 bases). Germline-derived CDR1 and CDR2 are SGHKS and YYEKEE (reference sequence). Trimming removed 4 bases from V and 12 bases from J, with 20 bases in between. CDR3 length: 13 residues. CDR3 bases: TGTGCCAGCAGCCCAGACTCTAACAGGGAACCGTACTTC. Translation: CASSPDSNREPYF.

In the case of this clone: The DNA is omitted, as the CDR3 cannot be located on it reliably, and the CDR3 follows TCRdb's listing. V and J are TRBV6-8 and TRBJ1-2; the table's D call, TRBD1, was not checked against the DNA. The germline V gene has CDR1 MNHGY and CDR2 SAAAGT. Counting both end residues, the CDR3 totals 24 amino acids. CDR3 loop: CASSYSDKGFWGYTFGSGSEVWGF.

The genes are TRBV5-8 and TRBJ2-7; D is possibly TRBD2 (7 bases). V lost 4 bases and J 3 bases, leaving 17 bases between the germline ends. Germline lookup yields CDR1 SGHTS and CDR2 YDEGEE. CDR3 length equals 15 residues. The CDR3 nucleotides are TGTGCCAGCAGCCCCCCGGGGGGACACAGCTACGAGCAGTACTTC. Amino acid sequence: CASSPPGGHSYEQYF.

The chain links TRBV4-3 to TRBJ2-3; TRBD2 agrees at 9 bases. The CDR3 is made up of 15 amino acids. Looked up from germline, CDR1 is LGHNA and CDR2 is YSLEER. The ends lost 3 bases at V and 4 bases at J; junction bases unmatched: 5. The CDR3 coding sequence is TGCGCCAGCAGCCAGGGCGGGAGGGCCCCAGATACGCAGTATTTT. As protein: CASSQGGRAPDTQYF.

V and J are TRBV5-1 and TRBJ2-2, with D possibly matching TRBD1 (6 bases). Trimming stripped 3 bases from V and 4 bases from J, with 10 bases between. Germline V gives CDR1 SGHRS, CDR2 YFSETQ. The CDR3 spans 14 residues. The CDR3 region is CASSWKTGTGELFF. For the CDR3, the DNA is TGCGCCAGCAGCTGGAAGACAGGCACCGGGGAGCTGTTTTTT. The complete variable domain, with remaining parts taken from reference TRBV5-1 and TRBJ2-2, reads KAGVTQTPRYLIKTRGQQVTLSCSPISGHRSVSWYQQTPGQGLQFLFEYFSETQRNKGNFPGRFSGRQFSNSRSEMNVSTLELGDSALYLCASSWKTGTGELFFGEGSRLTVL.

This rearrangement joins TRBV7-5 to TRBJ1-6; the table's TRBD1 call for D was not verified on the DNA. TRBV7-5 is a known pseudogene. The CDR3 covers 14 residues. CDR3 DNA: TGTGTCAGAAGCTTCCCAGGGTCGCGATCACCCCTCCACTTT. This sequence encodes CVRSFPGSRSPLHF.

In DNA form, the CDR3 reads TGTGCCAGCAGTGGGGAGGCAGGCGGGACGGGGGGCACTGAAGCTTTCTTT. It yields the protein CASSGEAGGTGGTEAFF. The chain links TRBV28 to TRBJ1-1, with a tentative D call TRBD1 (5 bases). Trimming removed 5 bases at V and 4 bases at J, with 23 bases between. CDR1 MDHEN and CDR2 SYDVKM come from the germline V gene. CDR3 size: 17 residues.

The chain carries TRBV6-5 and TRBJ2-1, with 9 bases identical to TRBD1. Germline V gene sequence: CDR1 MNHEY, CDR2 SVGAGI. Trimming took 6 bases from V and 8 from J; bases not matched to a gene: 8. The CDR3 spans 14 residues. The CDR3 is CASRRRDRVHEQFF. As DNA, the CDR3 is TGTGCCAGCAGGCGCCGGGACAGGGTCCATGAGCAGTTCTTC.

This sequence joins TRBV7-6 and TRBJ2-7; 8 nucleotides line up with TRBD1. The germline V gene encodes CDR1 SGHVS and CDR2 FNYEAQ. This CDR3 comprises 15 residues. Losses at the gene ends were 5 bases for V and 3 bases for J; bases not matched to a gene: 9. The CDR3 sequence is CASSPADRAVYEQYF. The CDR3 bases are TGTGCCAGCAGCCCAGCGGACAGGGCGGTCTACGAGCAGTACTTC.